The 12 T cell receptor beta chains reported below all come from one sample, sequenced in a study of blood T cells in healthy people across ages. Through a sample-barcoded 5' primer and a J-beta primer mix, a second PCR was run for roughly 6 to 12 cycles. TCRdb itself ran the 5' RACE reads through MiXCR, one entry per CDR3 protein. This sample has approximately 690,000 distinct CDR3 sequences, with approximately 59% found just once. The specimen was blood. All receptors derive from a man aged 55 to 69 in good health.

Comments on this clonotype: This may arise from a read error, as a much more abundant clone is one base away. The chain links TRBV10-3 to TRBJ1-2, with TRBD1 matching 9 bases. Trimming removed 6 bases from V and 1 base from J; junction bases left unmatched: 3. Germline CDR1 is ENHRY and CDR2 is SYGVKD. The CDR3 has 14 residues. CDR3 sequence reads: CAISPTGGNYGYTF. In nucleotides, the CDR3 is TGTGCCATCAGCCCGACAGGGGGTAACTATGGCTACACCTTC.

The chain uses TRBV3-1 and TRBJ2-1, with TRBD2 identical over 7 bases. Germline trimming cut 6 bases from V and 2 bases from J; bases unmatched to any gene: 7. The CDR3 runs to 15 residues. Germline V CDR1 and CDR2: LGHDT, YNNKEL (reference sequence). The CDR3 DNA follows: TGTGCCAGCAGTCCCCGGGGGGTCGCCTACAATGAGCAGTTCTTC. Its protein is CASSPRGVAYNEQFF.

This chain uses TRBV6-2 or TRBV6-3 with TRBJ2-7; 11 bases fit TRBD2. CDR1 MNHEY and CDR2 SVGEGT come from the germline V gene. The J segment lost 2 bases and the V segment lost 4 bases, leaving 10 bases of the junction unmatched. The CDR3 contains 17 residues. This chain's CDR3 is CASSSHYTSGGTYEQYF. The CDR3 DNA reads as TGTGCCAGCAGTTCCCACTACACTAGCGGGGGTACCTACGAGCAGTACTTC.

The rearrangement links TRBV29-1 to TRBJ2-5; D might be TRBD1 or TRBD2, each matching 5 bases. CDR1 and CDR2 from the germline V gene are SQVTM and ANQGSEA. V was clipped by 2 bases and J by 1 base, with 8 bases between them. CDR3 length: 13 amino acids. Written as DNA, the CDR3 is TGCAGCGTTGAACCGGGACCCCAAGAGACCCAGTACTTC. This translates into CSVEPGPQETQYF.

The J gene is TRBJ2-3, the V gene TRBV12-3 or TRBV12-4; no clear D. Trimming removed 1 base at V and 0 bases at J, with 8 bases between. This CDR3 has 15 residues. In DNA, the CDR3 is TGTGCCAGCAGTTTAGGAGCTTCTAGCACAGATACGCAGTATTTT. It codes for CASSLGASSTDTQYF.

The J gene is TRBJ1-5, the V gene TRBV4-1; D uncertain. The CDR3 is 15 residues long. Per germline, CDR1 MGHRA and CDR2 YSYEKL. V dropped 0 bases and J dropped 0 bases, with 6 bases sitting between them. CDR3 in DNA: TGCGCCAGCAGCCAAGAGGGATATAGCAATCAGCCCCAGCATTTT. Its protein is CASSQEGYSNQPQHF.

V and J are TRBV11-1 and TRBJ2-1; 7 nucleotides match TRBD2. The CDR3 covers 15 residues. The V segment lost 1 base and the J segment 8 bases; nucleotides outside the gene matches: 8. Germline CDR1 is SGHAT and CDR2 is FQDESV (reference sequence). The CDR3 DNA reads TGTGCCAGCAGCTTAGACGGGGGGATCTTGGATGAGCAGTTCTTC. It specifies CASSLDGGILDEQFF.

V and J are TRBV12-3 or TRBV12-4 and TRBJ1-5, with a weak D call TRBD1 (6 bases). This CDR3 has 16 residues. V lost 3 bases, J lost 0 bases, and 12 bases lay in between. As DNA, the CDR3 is TGTGCCAGCAGTTTCAGGACAGACTATAGCAATCAGCCCCAGCATTTT. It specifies CASSFRTDYSNQPQHF.

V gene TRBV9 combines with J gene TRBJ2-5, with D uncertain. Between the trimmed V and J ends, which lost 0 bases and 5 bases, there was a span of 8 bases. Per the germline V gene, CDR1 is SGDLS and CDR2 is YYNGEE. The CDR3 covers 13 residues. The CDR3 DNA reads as TGTGCCAGCAGCGTAGGCATGGGGGAGACCCAGTACTTC. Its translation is CASSVGMGETQYF.

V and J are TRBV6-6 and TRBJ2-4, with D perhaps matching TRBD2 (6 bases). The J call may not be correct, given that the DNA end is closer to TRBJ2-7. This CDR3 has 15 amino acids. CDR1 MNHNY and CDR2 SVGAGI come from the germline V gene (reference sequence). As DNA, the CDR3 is TGTGCCAGCAGTTACGCTGGTGCGGGACCGTACGAGCAGTACTTC. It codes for CASSYAGAGPYEQYF.

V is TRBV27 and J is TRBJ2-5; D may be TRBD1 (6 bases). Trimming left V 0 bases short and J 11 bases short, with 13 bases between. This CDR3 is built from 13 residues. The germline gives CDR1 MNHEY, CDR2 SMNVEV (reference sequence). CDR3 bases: TGTGCCAGCAGTTTATCTTCTACAGGGAAGCAGTACTTC. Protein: CASSLSSTGKQYF.

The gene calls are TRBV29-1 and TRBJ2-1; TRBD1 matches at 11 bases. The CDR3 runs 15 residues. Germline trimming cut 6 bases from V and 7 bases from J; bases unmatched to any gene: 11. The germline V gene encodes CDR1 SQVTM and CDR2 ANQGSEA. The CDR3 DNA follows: TGCAGCGTCTCAAAGGGGACAGGGGGGGGTAATGAGCAGTTCTTC. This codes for CSVSKGTGGGNEQFF.